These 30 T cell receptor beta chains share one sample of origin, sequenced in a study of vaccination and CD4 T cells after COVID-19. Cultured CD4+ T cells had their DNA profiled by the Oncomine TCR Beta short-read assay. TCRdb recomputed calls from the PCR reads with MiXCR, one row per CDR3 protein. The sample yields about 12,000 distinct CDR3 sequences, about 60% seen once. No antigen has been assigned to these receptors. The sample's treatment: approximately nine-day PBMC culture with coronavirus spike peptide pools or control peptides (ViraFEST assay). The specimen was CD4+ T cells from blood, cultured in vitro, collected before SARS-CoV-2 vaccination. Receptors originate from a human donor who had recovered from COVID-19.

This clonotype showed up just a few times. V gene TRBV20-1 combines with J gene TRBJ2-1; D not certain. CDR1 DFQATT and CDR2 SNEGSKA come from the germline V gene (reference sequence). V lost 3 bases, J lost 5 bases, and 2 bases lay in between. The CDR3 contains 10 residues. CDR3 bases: TGCAGTGCTAGCCACAATGAGCAGTTCTTC. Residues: CSASHNEQFF.

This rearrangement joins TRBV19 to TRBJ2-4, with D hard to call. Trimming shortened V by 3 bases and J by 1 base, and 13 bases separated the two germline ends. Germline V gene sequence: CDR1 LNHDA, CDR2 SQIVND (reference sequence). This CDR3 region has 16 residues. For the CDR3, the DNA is TGTGCCAGTAGTATTACGGCAGGTCGGGCCAAAAACATTCAGTACTTC. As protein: CASSITAGRAKNIQYF.

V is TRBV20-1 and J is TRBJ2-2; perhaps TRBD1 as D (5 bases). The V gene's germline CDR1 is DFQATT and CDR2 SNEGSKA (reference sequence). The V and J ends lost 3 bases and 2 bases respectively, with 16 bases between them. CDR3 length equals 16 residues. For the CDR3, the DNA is TGCAGTGCTAGTTCCAGCGCGACAGCCAACACCGGGGAGCTGTTTTTT. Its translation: CSASSSATANTGELFF.

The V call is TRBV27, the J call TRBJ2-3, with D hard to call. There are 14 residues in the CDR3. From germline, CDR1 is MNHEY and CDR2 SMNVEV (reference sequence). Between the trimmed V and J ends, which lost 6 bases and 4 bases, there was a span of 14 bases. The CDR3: CASSFQYGADTQYF. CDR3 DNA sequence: TGTGCCAGCAGCTTCCAGTATGGCGCAGATACGCAGTATTTT.

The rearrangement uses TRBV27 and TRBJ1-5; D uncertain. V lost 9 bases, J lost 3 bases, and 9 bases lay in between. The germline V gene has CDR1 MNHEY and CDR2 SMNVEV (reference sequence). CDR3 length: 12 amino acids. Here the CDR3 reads CASGRYNQPQHF. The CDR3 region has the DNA TGTGCCAGTGGACGGTACAATCAGCCCCAGCATTTT.

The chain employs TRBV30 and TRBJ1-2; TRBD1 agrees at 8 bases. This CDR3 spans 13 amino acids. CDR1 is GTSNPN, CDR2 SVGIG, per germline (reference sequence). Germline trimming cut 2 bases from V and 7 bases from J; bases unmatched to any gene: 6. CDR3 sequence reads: CAWSSSGGRGYTF. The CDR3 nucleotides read TGTGCCTGGAGTTCTTCAGGGGGCCGTGGCTACACCTTC.

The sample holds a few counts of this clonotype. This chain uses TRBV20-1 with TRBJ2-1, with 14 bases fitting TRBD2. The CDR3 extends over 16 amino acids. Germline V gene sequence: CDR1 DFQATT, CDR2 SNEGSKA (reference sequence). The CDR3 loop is CSPGTSGSQASNEQFF. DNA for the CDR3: TGCAGCCCCGGGACTAGCGGGAGTCAGGCCTCCAATGAGCAGTTCTTC.

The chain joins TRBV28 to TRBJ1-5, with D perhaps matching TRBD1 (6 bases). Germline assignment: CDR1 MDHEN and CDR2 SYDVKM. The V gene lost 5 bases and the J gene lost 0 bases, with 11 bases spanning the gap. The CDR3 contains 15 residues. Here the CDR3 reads CASSDLRGSNQPQHF. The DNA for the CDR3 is TGTGCCAGCAGTGACCTCAGGGGTAGCAATCAGCCCCAGCATTTT.

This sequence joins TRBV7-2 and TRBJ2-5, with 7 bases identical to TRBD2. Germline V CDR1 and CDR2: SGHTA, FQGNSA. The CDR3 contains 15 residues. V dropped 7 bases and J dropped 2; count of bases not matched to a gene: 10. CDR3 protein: CASTKTSGTQETQYF. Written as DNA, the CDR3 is TGTGCCAGCACTAAAACCAGCGGGACTCAAGAGACCCAGTACTTC.

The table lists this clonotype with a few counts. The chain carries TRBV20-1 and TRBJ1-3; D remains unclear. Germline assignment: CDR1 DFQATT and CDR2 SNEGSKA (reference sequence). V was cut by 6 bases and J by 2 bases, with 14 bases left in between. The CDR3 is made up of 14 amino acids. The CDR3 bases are TGCAGTGCCGACGCGGGGATAGCTGGAAACACCATATATTTT. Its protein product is CSADAGIAGNTIYF.

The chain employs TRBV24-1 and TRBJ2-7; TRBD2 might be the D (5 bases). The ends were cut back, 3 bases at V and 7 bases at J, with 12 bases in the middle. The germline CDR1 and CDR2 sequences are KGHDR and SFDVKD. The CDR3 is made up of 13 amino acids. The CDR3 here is CATSDPGVKEQYF. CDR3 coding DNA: TGTGCCACCAGTGATCCCGGGGTTAAGGAGCAGTACTTC.

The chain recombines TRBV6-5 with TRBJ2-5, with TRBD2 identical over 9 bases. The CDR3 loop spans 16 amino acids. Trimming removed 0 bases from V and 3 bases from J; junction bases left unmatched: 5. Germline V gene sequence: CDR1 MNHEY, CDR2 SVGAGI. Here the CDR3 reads CASSYSRVAGEETQYF. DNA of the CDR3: TGTGCCAGCAGTTACTCCCGAGTAGCGGGAGAAGAGACCCAGTACTTC.

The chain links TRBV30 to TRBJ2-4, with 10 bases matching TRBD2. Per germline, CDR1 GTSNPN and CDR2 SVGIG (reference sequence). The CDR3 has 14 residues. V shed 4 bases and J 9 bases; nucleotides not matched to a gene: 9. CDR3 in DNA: TGTGCCTGGACTAGCGGGAGACCCGATGGCATTCAGTACTTC. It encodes CAWTSGRPDGIQYF.

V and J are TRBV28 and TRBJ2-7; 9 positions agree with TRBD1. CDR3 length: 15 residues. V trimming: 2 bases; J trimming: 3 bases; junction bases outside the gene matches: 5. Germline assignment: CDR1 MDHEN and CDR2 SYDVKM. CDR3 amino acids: CASSLQDRGSYEQYF. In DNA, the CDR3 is TGTGCCAGCAGTTTACAGGACAGGGGAAGCTACGAGCAGTACTTC.

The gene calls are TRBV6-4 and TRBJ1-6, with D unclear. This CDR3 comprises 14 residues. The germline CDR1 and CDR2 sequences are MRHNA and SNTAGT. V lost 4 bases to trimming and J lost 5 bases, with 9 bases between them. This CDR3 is CASSATVNNSPLHF. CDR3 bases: TGTGCCAGCAGTGCTACAGTCAATAATTCACCCCTCCACTTT.

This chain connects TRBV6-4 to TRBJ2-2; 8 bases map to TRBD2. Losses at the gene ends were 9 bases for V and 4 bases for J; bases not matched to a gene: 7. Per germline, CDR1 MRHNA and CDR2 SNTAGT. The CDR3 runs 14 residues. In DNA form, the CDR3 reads TGTGCCAGTAAGCGGGAGTCCCTCACCGGGGAGCTGTTTTTT. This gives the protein CASKRESLTGELFF.

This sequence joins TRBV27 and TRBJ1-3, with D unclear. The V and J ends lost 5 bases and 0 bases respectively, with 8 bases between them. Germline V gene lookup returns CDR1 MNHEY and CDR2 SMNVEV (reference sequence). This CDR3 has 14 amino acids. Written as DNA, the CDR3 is TGTGCCAGCAGTCGACTCAACTCTGGAAACACCATATATTTT. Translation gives CASSRLNSGNTIYF.

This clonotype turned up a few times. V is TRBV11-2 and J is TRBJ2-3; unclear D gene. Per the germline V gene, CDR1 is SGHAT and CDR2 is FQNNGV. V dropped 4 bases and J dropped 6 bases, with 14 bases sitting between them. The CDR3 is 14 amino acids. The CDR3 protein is CASSSSSLGDTQYF. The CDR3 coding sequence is TGTGCCAGCAGCTCAAGCAGTCTGGGGGATACGCAGTATTTT.

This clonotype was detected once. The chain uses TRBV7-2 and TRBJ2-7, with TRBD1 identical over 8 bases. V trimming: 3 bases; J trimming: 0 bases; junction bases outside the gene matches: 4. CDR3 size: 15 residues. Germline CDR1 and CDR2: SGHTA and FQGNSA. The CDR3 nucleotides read TGTGCCAGCAGCTTGGGACAGGATAGCTCCTACGAGCAGTACTTC. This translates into CASSLGQDSSYEQYF.

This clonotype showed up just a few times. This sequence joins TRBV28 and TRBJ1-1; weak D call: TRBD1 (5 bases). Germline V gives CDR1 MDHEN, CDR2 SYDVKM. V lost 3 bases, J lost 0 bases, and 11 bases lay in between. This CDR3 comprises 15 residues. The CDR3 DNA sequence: TGTGCCAGCAGTTTCCCAGGGTTGGTGAACACTGAAGCTTTCTTT. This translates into CASSFPGLVNTEAFF.

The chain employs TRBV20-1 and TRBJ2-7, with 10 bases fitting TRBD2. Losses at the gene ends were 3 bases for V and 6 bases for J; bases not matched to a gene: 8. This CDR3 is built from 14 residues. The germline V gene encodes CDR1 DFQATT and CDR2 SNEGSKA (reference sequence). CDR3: CSASKTSGHSEQYF. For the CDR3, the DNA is TGCAGTGCTAGCAAGACTAGCGGGCATAGCGAGCAGTACTTC.

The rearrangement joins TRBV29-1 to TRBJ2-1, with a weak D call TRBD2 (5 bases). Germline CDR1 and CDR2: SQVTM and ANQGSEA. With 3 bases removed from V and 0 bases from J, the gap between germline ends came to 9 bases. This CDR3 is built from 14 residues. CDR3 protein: CSVDGLLSYNEQFF. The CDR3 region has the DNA TGCAGCGTTGACGGACTTCTCTCCTACAATGAGCAGTTCTTC.

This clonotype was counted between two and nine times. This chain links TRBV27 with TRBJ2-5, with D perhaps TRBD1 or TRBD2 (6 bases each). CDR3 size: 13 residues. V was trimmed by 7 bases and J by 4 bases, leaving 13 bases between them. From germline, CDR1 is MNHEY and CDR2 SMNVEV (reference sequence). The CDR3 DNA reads TGTGCCAGCAAGGGGGGATTGCGAGAGACCCAGTACTTC. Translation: CASKGGLRETQYF.

The CDR3 DNA is TGTGCCAGCAGATTCGGGGGTGGCGCGTGGGATTCACCCCTCCACTTT. Residues: CASRFGGGAWDSPLHF. The chain couples TRBV5-4 to TRBJ1-6; a weak D match, TRBD1 (5 bases). Trimming removed 5 bases at V and 8 bases at J, with 20 bases between. CDR1 and CDR2 from the germline V gene are SGHNT and YYREEE (reference sequence). The CDR3 contains 16 residues.

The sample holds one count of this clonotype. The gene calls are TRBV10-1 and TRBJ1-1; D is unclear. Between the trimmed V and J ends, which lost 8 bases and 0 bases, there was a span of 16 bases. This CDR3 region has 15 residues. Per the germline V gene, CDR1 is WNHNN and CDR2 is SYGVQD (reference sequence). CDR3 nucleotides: TGCGCCAGCCGAGTCGGTGGGGTCATGAACACTGAAGCTTTCTTT. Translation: CASRVGGVMNTEAFF.

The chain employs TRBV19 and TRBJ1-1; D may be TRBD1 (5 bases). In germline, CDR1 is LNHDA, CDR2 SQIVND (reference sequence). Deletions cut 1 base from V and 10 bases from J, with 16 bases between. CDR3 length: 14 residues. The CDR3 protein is CASSIAARGRRAFF. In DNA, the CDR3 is TGTGCCAGTAGTATAGCAGCAAGGGGTAGGAGAGCTTTCTTT.

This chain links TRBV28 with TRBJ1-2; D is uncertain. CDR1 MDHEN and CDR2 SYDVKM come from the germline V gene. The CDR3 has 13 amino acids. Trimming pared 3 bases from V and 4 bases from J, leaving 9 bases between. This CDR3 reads CASSFEGGYGYTF. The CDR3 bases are TGTGCCAGCAGTTTTGAGGGAGGCTATGGCTACACCTTC.

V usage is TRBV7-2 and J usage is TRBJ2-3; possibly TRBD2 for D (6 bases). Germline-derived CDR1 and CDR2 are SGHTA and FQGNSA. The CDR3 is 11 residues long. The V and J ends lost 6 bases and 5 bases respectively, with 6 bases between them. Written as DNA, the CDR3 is TGTGCCAGCAGGCGGGGAGATACGCAGTATTTT. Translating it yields CASRRGDTQYF.

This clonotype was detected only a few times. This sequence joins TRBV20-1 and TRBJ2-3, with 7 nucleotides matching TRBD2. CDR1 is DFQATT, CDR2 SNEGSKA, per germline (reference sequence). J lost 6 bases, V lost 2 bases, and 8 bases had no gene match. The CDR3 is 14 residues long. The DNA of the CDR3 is TGCAGTGCTAGATGGGGCGGGAGCCCGGATACGCAGTATTTT. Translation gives CSARWGGSPDTQYF.

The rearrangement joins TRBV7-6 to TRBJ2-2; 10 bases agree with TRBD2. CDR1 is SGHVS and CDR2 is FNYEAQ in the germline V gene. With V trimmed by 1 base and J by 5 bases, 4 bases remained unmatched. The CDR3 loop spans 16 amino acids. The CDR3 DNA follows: TGTGCCAGCAGCTTAGTTTTAGCGGGAGGTACCGGGGAGCTGTTTTTT. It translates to CASSLVLAGGTGELFF.